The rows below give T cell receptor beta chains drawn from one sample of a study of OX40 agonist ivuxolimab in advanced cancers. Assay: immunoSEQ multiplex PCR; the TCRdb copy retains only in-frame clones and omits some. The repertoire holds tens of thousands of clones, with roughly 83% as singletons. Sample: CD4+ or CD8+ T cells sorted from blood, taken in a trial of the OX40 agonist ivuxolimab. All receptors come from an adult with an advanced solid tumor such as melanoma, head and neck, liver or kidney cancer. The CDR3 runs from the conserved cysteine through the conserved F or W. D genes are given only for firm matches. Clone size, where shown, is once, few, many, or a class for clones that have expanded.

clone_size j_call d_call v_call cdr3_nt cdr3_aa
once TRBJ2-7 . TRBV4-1 TGCGCCAGCAGCCTACAGGGAGGCGGCTACTACGAGCAGTACTTC CASSLQGGGYYEQYF
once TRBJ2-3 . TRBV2 TGTGCCAGCATCTCCGGGGCCCGCACAGATACGCAGTATTTT CASISGARTDTQYF
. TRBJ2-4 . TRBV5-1 TGCGCCAGCAGCTCGGGGGGCCAAATTAGCCACATTCAGTACTTC CASSSGGQISHIQYF
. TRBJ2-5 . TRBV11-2 TGTGCCAGCAGCTTACCCACCGGGACGGAGAAGACCCAGTACTTC CASSLPTGTEKTQYF
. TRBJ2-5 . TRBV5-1 TGCGCCAGCAGCTTCTCCGGGGGGCCCCCGTTGGAGACCCAGTACTTC CASSFSGGPPLETQYF
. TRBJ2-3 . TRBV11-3 TGTGCCAGCAGCCAGGAGACTCGGGGGACGCAGTATTTT CASSQETRGTQYF
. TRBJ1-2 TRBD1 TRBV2 TGTGCCAGCAAGCAACAGGGGGCTAAAGGCTACACCTTC CASKQQGAKGYTF
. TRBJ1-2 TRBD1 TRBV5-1 TGCGCCAGCAGCACCGGACAGGGTAACTATGGCTACACCTTC CASSTGQGNYGYTF
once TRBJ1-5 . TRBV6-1 TGTGCCAGCAGTGAGTCTAAGGATCAGCCCCAGCATTTT CASSESKDQPQHF
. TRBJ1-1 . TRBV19 TGTGCCAGTAGTATAGATAGAGGTGACACTGAAGCTTTCTTT CASSIDRGDTEAFF
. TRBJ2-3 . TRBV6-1 TGTGCCAGCACTTCTTCGGAGGGGCGGACAGATACGCAGTATTTT CASTSSEGRTDTQYF
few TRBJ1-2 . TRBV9 TGTGCCAGCAGCTTTACCGGGACGGCCTATGGCTACACCTTC CASSFTGTAYGYTF
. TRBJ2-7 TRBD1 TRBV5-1 TGCGCCAGCAGCTTTGGGACAGGCTACGAGCAGTACTTC CASSFGTGYEQYF
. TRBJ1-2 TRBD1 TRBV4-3 TGCGCCAGCAGCCAAGATCACAGGGGGTATGGCTACACCTTC CASSQDHRGYGYTF
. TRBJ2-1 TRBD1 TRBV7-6 TGTGCCAGCAGCTTAATCGGGACAGGGGATTATGAGCAGTTCTTC CASSLIGTGDYEQFF
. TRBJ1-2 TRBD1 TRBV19 TGTGCCAGTTACAGGGGGTTCTATGGCTACACCTTC CASYRGFYGYTF
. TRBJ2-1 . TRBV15 TGTGCCACCAGCTCCCGGGGGAGGGGGACGTACAATGAGCAGTTCTTC CATSSRGRGTYNEQFF
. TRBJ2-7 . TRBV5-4 TGTGCCAGCAGCCCTACTGGACAAACGGGGGAGCAGTACTTC CASSPTGQTGEQYF
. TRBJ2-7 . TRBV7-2 TGTGCCAGCAGCCCTGAGACTACGTCCCTCAACGAGCAGTACTTC CASSPETTSLNEQYF
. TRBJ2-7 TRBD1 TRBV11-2 TGTGCCAGCAGCTTACAACCCCAGGGGGCAGGGTACGAGCAGTACTTC CASSLQPQGAGYEQYF
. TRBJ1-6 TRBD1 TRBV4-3 TGCGCCAGCAGCCAGGGATTTCGGACAGGCTCTAATTCACCCCTCCACTTT CASSQGFRTGSNSPLHF
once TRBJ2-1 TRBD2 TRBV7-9 TGTGCCAGCAGTTTCATGGGACTAGACAATGAGCAGTTCTTC CASSFMGLDNEQFF
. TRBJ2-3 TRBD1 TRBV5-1 TGCGCCAGCAACCGGGGGACAGGGGGCCCAGATACGCAGTATTTT CASNRGTGGPDTQYF
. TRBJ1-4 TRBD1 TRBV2 TGTGCCAGCAGCGTTCGAGGGACAGGTGCAACTAATGAAAAACTGTTTTTT CASSVRGTGATNEKLFF
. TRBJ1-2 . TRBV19 TGTGCCAGTAGTATAGGGTTGCTAGGCAGGAGGAGCAATGGCTACACCTTC CASSIGLLGRRSNGYTF
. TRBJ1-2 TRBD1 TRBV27 TGTGCCAGCAGTACAGGGGGCCCGGGGGGCTACACCTTC CASSTGGPGGYTF
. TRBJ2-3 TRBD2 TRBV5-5 TGTGCCAGCAGCCGAGCGGGGGGCCGGGGCGATACGCAGTATTTT CASSRAGGRGDTQYF
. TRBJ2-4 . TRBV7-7 TGTGCTAGCCGCGGGGGCGCTTCGGCCAAAAACATTCAGTACTTC CASRGGASAKNIQYF
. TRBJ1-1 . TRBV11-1 TGTGCCAGCAGCCATAGACAGGCTAACACTGAAGCTTTCTTT CASSHRQANTEAFF
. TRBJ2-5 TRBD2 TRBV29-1 TGCAGCGTTGAAGATCGGACTAGAAATATCCCGCGAGAGACCCAGTACTTC CSVEDRTRNIPRETQYF
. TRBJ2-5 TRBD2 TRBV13 TGTGCCAGCAGCTCTTGGACTAGCGGGGGGGCCCGGGAGACCCAGTACTTC CASSSWTSGGARETQYF
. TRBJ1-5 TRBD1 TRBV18 TGTGCCAGCTCACCTGGGACAGCCCAGCCCCAGCATTTT CASSPGTAQPQHF
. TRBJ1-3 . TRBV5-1 TGCGCCAGCAGCTTGGCTGGGTTCGGAAACACCATATATTTT CASSLAGFGNTIYF
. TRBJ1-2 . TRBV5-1 TGCGCCAGCAGCGACCGGGGGGCGAGTGGCTACACCTTC CASSDRGASGYTF
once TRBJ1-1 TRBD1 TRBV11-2 TGTGCCAGCAGCAGTCGACAGGGTGCTGTTCGGAACACTGAAGCTTTCTTT CASSSRQGAVRNTEAFF
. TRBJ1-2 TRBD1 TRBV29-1 TGCAGCGTTGAGGACGACAGGGGGCGCGGCTATGGCTACACCTTC CSVEDDRGRGYGYTF
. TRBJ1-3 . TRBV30 TGTGCCTGGAATCAGGGAGGAAACACCATATATTTT CAWNQGGNTIYF
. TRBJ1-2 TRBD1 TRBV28 TGTGCCAGCAGTTTATCCCCCGAGGGGGCGAGAACCTTC CASSLSPEGARTF
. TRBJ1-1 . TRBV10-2 TGCGCCAGCAGTGAGACAGCACTTTTGGGCCGTGAAGCTTTCTTT CASSETALLGREAFF
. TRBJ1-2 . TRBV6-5 TGTGCCAGCAGAATGGACGGGAACTATGGCTACACCTTC CASRMDGNYGYTF
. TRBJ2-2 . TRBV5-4 TGTGCCAGCAGCTCCGACAGTACGAACACCGGGGAGCTGTTTTTT CASSSDSTNTGELFF
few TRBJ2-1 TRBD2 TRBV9 TGTGCCAGCAGCGAGACTAGCGGGGGGTACAATGAGCAGTTCTTC CASSETSGGYNEQFF
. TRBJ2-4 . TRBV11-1 TGTGCCAGCAGCAAGACTTTCGGTAACATTCAGTACTTC CASSKTFGNIQYF
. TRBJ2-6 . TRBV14 TGTGCCAGCAGCCAAATCTCGGGGGCCAACGTCCTGACTTTC CASSQISGANVLTF
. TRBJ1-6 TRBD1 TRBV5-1 TGCGCCAGCAGCCCAGAGGGACAGGGAAATTCACCCCTCCACTTT CASSPEGQGNSPLHF
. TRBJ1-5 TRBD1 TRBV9 TGTGCCAGCAGCGTAGGGGGGACAGATAGCAATCAGCCCCAGCATTTT CASSVGGTDSNQPQHF
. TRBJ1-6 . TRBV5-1 TGCGCCAGCAGCCCGGCCGGGGGAGGGAGTAATTCACCCCTCCACTTT CASSPAGGGSNSPLHF
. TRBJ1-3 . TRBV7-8 TGTGCCAGCAGCCCATACAGGGTTACCTCTGGAAACACCATATATTTT CASSPYRVTSGNTIYF
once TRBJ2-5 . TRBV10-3 TGTGCCATCAGTAAAAGGGGGGGGGAGACCCAGTACTTC CAISKRGGETQYF
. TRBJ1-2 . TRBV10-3 TGTGCCATCAGTCAGGGAGACGGGTATGGCTACACCTTC CAISQGDGYGYTF
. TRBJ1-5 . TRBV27 TGTGCCAGCAGTCACGGGGGGGACCAGCCCCAGCATTTT CASSHGGDQPQHF
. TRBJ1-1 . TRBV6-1 TGTGCCAGCAGTGAAGCCTCCGAGGGCACGACTTTCTTT CASSEASEGTTFF
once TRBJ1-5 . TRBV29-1 TGCAGCGTCGCCACGGGGGGGGGCAATCAGCCCCAGCATTTT CSVATGGGNQPQHF
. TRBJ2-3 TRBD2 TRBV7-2 TGTGCCAGCAGCTTAAGCGGGGGCCTTGGGACAGATACGCAGTATTTT CASSLSGGLGTDTQYF
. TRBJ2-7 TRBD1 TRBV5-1 TGCGCCAGCAGCTATGCGGACAGGGGGTTTTACGAGCAGTACTTC CASSYADRGFYEQYF
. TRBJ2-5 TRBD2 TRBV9 TGTGCCAGCAGCCCGAGTCCCGGGGGGGCCTTTGAAGAGACCCAGTACTTC CASSPSPGGAFEETQYF
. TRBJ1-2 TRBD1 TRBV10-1 TGCGCCAGCGGGACAGGGGATGGCTACACCTTC CASGTGDGYTF
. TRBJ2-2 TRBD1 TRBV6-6 TGTGCCAGCAGTTACTTCAGGACAGGGGGAAGTGGGGAGCTGTTTTTT CASSYFRTGGSGELFF
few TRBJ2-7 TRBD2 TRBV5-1 TGCGCCAGCAGCTTGGGAGCGGGGGGTTCCGGCGAGCAGTACTTC CASSLGAGGSGEQYF